This T cell receptor beta chain is from a study of regulatory dendritic cells for organ transplantation. Study-level points and caveats: Mature dendritic cells appeared to drive more memory CD8+ clonal expansion than regulatory ones. The most alloreactive TCR clonotypes were found in resting memory CD8+ cells. Naive CD4+ and CD8+ repertoires were highly diverse; memory CD8+ was most oligoclonal.

V gave up 5 bases and J gave up 5 bases; unmatched junction bases: 9. The CDR3 has 15 residues. CDR1 is SGHVS and CDR2 is FQNEAQ in the germline V gene. CD4+ or CD8+ T cells were sorted as naive CD45RA+ or memory CD45RO+. TCRdb keeps only in-frame clones here, not all; method: immunoSEQ multiplex PCR. The table shows 35,000 to 40,000 clones, with 75% to 95% occurring only once. Note on this clone: Its antigen is undetermined.

This TCR derives from a human donor in good health. Sequenced input: naive CD8+ T cells from blood. Subset described: CD45RA+ naive T cells. The chain couples TRBV7-8 to TRBJ2-1, with 7 bases lining up with TRBD2. The CDR3 spells CASSRSSGFNNEQFF. In nucleotides, the CDR3 is TGTGCCAGCAGCCGTAGTAGCGGGTTTAACAATGAGCAGTTCTTC.